A selection of T cell receptor beta chains follows, all from one sample in a study of blood T cell repertoires in COVID-19. Repertoires were generated with immunoSEQ multiplex PCR, while TCRdb's copy carries only in-frame clones and drops some. The sample carries approximately 190,000 clones, around 80% recorded once. Specimen: peripheral blood. These receptors were obtained from a woman aged 60-75 years with COVID-19, enrolled during active disease. Each CDR3 is given with its conserved first and last residue. Each record gives: clone size, V gene, J gene, D gene, CDR3 DNA, CDR3 protein. The D gene is left open where the match is weak. Rows give clone size only sometimes, using once, few, many, or a class for an expanded clone.

clone size: NA
V gene: TRBV7-9
J gene: TRBJ2-1
D gene: TRBD1
CDR3 DNA: TGTGCCAGCAGCCCAGGGACAGGGGGTTTTCATGAGCAGTTCTTC
CDR3 protein: CASSPGTGGFHEQFF

clone size: NA
V gene: TRBV25-1
J gene: TRBJ2-3
D gene: TRBD1
CDR3 DNA: TGTGCCAGCAGTGGACAAAGGAAGGGGACAGGGGCAGATACGCAGTATTTT
CDR3 protein: CASSGQRKGTGADTQYF

clone size: NA
V gene: TRBV13
J gene: TRBJ2-3
D gene: TRBD1
CDR3 DNA: TGTGCCAGCAGCTTAGGGACAGGGGTAGCAGATACGCAGTATTTT
CDR3 protein: CASSLGTGVADTQYF

clone size: once
V gene: TRBV15
J gene: TRBJ2-3
D gene: NA
CDR3 DNA: TGTGCCACCAGCAGGGCCCAATCGGATACGCAGTATTTT
CDR3 protein: CATSRAQSDTQYF

clone size: NA
V gene: TRBV5-1
J gene: TRBJ2-1
D gene: TRBD2
CDR3 DNA: TGCGCCAGCAGCGCCCTGTTTGCACCTAGCGGGGGGGAGTTCTTC
CDR3 protein: CASSALFAPSGGEFF

clone size: NA
V gene: TRBV7-2
J gene: TRBJ2-7
D gene: TRBD1
CDR3 DNA: TGTGCCAGCAGCTCGACGACAGGGGGTTCCCCCCGCTCCTACGAGCAGTACTTC
CDR3 protein: CASSSTTGGSPRSYEQYF

clone size: NA
V gene: TRBV6-5
J gene: TRBJ1-4
D gene: NA
CDR3 DNA: TGTGCCAGCAGTTACAACCGTGCGGGTACGCTGTTTTTT
CDR3 protein: CASSYNRAGTLFF

clone size: few
V gene: TRBV9
J gene: TRBJ1-3
D gene: TRBD1
CDR3 DNA: TGTGCCAGCAGCCCTGGGACAGGAGGAAACTCTGGAAACACCATATATTTT
CDR3 protein: CASSPGTGGNSGNTIYF

clone size: NA
V gene: TRBV2
J gene: TRBJ2-1
D gene: NA
CDR3 DNA: TGTGCCAGCAGGGAAATGAGCTCCTACAATGAGCAGTTCTTC
CDR3 protein: CASREMSSYNEQFF

clone size: NA
V gene: TRBV4-2
J gene: TRBJ1-2
D gene: NA
CDR3 DNA: TGTGCCAGCAGCCAAGATCGACGGAGTTATGGCTACACCTTC
CDR3 protein: CASSQDRRSYGYTF

clone size: NA
V gene: TRBV10-3
J gene: TRBJ2-2
D gene: TRBD1
CDR3 DNA: TGTGCCATCAGAGAGGGGACAGGGGGCACCGGGGAGCTGTTTTTT
CDR3 protein: CAIREGTGGTGELFF

clone size: NA
V gene: TRBV2
J gene: TRBJ1-4
D gene: NA
CDR3 DNA: TGTGCCAGCGTGGAGAATGGTGAAAAACTGTTTTTT
CDR3 protein: CASVENGEKLFF

clone size: NA
V gene: TRBV14
J gene: TRBJ1-5
D gene: NA
CDR3 DNA: TGTGCCAGCAGCCAAGGTTCCAGGGATGATCCCCAGCATTTT
CDR3 protein: CASSQGSRDDPQHF

clone size: once
V gene: TRBV7-9
J gene: TRBJ1-2
D gene: NA
CDR3 DNA: TGTGCCAGCAGTGCCGGCAGGCCTAACTATGGCTACACCTTC
CDR3 protein: CASSAGRPNYGYTF

clone size: NA
V gene: TRBV7-2
J gene: TRBJ1-4
D gene: NA
CDR3 DNA: TGTGCCAGCAGCCTACGTGCAACTAATGAAAAACTGTTTTTT
CDR3 protein: CASSLRATNEKLFF

clone size: NA
V gene: TRBV18
J gene: TRBJ1-2
D gene: TRBD1
CDR3 DNA: TGTGCCAGCTCACCCTCTAATCAGGGGGCTGGCTACACCTTC
CDR3 protein: CASSPSNQGAGYTF

clone size: once
V gene: TRBV29-1
J gene: TRBJ2-5
D gene: TRBD2
CDR3 DNA: TGCAGCGTTGTTCTGGGGGGGGAGACCCAGTACTTC
CDR3 protein: CSVVLGGETQYF

clone size: few
V gene: TRBV28
J gene: TRBJ1-5
D gene: NA
CDR3 DNA: TGTGCCAGCAGTTTGGGGGGGCTCGCTTCCCAGCATTTT
CDR3 protein: CASSLGGLASQHF

clone size: NA
V gene: TRBV28
J gene: TRBJ2-2
D gene: TRBD1
CDR3 DNA: TGTGCCAGCAGTTTCTCCGGGACAGTCCCCGGGGAGCTGTTTTTT
CDR3 protein: CASSFSGTVPGELFF

clone size: few
V gene: TRBV28
J gene: TRBJ1-2
D gene: NA
CDR3 DNA: TGTGCCAGCAGTTCCCCGGGACTCAGACGTGTAGGCGCCGGCTACACCTTC
CDR3 protein: CASSSPGLRRVGAGYTF

clone size: NA
V gene: TRBV3-1/TRBV3-2
J gene: TRBJ2-3
D gene: TRBD2
CDR3 DNA: TGTGCCAGCAGCCAGAGCGGGGCGGGCACAGATACGCAGTATTTT
CDR3 protein: CASSQSGAGTDTQYF

clone size: NA
V gene: TRBV4-1
J gene: TRBJ2-7
D gene: TRBD2
CDR3 DNA: TGCGCCAGCAGCCAAGAACTAGCGGGTGCCTACGAGCAGTACTTC
CDR3 protein: CASSQELAGAYEQYF

clone size: NA
V gene: TRBV19
J gene: TRBJ1-5
D gene: NA
CDR3 DNA: TGTGCCAGTCCTCACCCGGGACACCTCTATCAGCCCCAGCATTTT
CDR3 protein: CASPHPGHLYQPQHF

clone size: NA
V gene: TRBV11-2
J gene: TRBJ1-3
D gene: TRBD1
CDR3 DNA: TGTGCCAGCAGCCCCCGACAGGGCGGAGCTGGAAACACCATATATTTT
CDR3 protein: CASSPRQGGAGNTIYF

clone size: NA
V gene: TRBV6-5
J gene: TRBJ1-3
D gene: TRBD1
CDR3 DNA: TGTGCCAGCTGGCCGACAGGGGGGTCTAGAGACACCATATATTTT
CDR3 protein: CASWPTGGSRDTIYF

clone size: NA
V gene: TRBV6-5
J gene: TRBJ2-1
D gene: TRBD2
CDR3 DNA: TGTGCCAGCAGATCTAGTAGCGGGAGGGCCAAGCAGTTCTTC
CDR3 protein: CASRSSSGRAKQFF

clone size: NA
V gene: TRBV19
J gene: TRBJ2-1
D gene: TRBD2
CDR3 DNA: TGTGCCAGTAGTAGGATGGCGGGAGGCTCCAATGAGCAGTTCTTC
CDR3 protein: CASSRMAGGSNEQFF

clone size: NA
V gene: TRBV19
J gene: TRBJ2-2
D gene: NA
CDR3 DNA: TGTGCCAGTAGCCCACCCCCCCGGGCGGGCACCGGGGAGCTGTTTTTT
CDR3 protein: CASSPPPRAGTGELFF

clone size: NA
V gene: TRBV10-2
J gene: TRBJ1-1
D gene: TRBD1
CDR3 DNA: TGCGCCAGCATCAAAACTCAGGGGGGTACTGAAGCTTTCTTT
CDR3 protein: CASIKTQGGTEAFF

clone size: NA
V gene: TRBV2
J gene: TRBJ1-6
D gene: NA
CDR3 DNA: TGTGCCAGCAGTTCCGATTCACCCCTCCACTTT
CDR3 protein: CASSSDSPLHF

clone size: NA
V gene: TRBV5-1
J gene: TRBJ2-2
D gene: NA
CDR3 DNA: TGCGCCAGCAGTTTGTCGGGACAAGACACCGGGGAGCTGTTTTTT
CDR3 protein: CASSLSGQDTGELFF

clone size: NA
V gene: TRBV2
J gene: TRBJ2-3
D gene: NA
CDR3 DNA: TGTGCCAGCAACGGGGATACGCAGTATTTT
CDR3 protein: CASNGDTQYF

clone size: NA
V gene: TRBV6-4
J gene: TRBJ2-3
D gene: TRBD2
CDR3 DNA: TGTGCCAACACGACTAGCGAGAACACAGATACGCAGTATTTT
CDR3 protein: CANTTSENTDTQYF

clone size: NA
V gene: TRBV7-3
J gene: TRBJ2-1
D gene: NA
CDR3 DNA: TGTGCCAGCAGCTCTGGCCCCGGGGCCTACAATGAGCAGTTCTTC
CDR3 protein: CASSSGPGAYNEQFF